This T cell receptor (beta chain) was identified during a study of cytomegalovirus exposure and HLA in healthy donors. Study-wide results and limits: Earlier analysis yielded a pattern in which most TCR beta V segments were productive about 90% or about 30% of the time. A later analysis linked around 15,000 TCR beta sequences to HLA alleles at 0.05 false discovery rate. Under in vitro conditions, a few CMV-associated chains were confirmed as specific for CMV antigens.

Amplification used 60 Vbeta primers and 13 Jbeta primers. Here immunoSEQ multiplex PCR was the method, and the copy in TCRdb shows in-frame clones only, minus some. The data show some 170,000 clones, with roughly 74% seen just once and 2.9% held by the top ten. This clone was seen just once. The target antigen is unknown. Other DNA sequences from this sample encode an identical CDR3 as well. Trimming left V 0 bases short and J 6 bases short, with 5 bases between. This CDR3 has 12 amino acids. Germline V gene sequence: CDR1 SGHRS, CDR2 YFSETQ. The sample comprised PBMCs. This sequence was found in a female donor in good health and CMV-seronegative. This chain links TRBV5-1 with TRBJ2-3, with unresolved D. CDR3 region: CASSLVGDTQYF. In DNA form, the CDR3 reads TGCGCCAGCAGCTTGGTCGGTGATACGCAGTATTTT.